This TCR beta chain appears in the sequencing data of a study of neurological immune-mediated disorders. Regarding time point: longitudinal time-point 3. The CDR3 is 16 amino acids. Trimming at V came to 0 bases and at J to 3 bases, leaving 4 bases not matched to a gene. Germline CDR1 and CDR2: SGHRS and YFSETQ. cDNA synthesis was performed by 5'RACE with 10-nucleotide random UMIs. Over 200 million TCR-beta sequences, together covering 15-18 subjects, were produced by every individual sequencing run that was carried out. TCRdb itself ran the 5' RACE reads through MiXCR, one entry per CDR3 protein. The sample has roughly 100,000 distinct CDR3 sequences; more than 10% are singletons. Study outcomes and limitations: Private repertoires in all groups were suggested by the finding that expanded clones across subjects shared no CDR3 amino acid sequences. Multiple sclerosis was found to have the least TCR clonal expansion, below healthy controls, and HTLV-1-associated myelopathy the most.

This clonotype was detected many times. Antigen specificity is unknown. This clonotype was obtained from a female donor with HTLV-1-associated myelopathy (HAM/TSP). The rearrangement links TRBV5-1 to TRBJ2-2; 8 nucleotides agree with TRBD1. The specimen sequenced was PBMCs. The CDR3 sequence: CASSLGGTGDTGELFF. CDR3 nucleotides: TGCGCCAGCAGCTTGGGGGGGACAGGTGACACCGGGGAGCTGTTTTTT.